This TCR beta chain was captured by sequencing in a study of beta chain features in type 1 diabetes. Regarding the study as a whole: In these data, an HLA type influence on TCRB rearrangement remained unresolved. Within patients, naive, central memory and Treg TCRB repertoires seemed more similar than within healthy donors. Patients with type 1 diabetes showed fewer VDJ junction insertions and more deletions.

Germline V CDR1 and CDR2: SEHNR, FQNEAQ (reference sequence). The CDR3 contains 15 residues. V was trimmed by 1 base and J by 6 bases, leaving 14 bases between them. On this clone: Its antigen is unidentified.

Isolation of CD4+ naive, central memory, regulatory and stem cell-like memory cells was achieved by sorting via CD45RO/CCR7/CD25/CD127/CD95/CD27. Expressed TCRB transcripts got sequenced, as all isolated RNA was reverse transcribed. The method was immunoSEQ multiplex PCR; TCRdb's version includes in-frame clones alone and lacks a portion of them. The sample includes under 500,000 clones, approximately 31% of them seen just once. This TCR came from a man younger than 35 in good health. Sequencing was done on a sample of naive CD4+ T cells from blood. The genes are TRBV7-9 and TRBJ2-3, with D possibly matching TRBD2 (5 bases). The CDR3 bases are TGTGCCAGCAGCTTAGAGGCTCGCGGGCGGGATACGCAGTATTTT. This translates into CASSLEARGRDTQYF.